This T cell receptor (beta chain) stems from a study of technical replicates of blood from several donors. Libraries were prepared by immunoSEQ multiplex PCR; TCRdb keeps only in-frame clonotypes and omits some of them. Here the sample spans 60,000 to 65,000 clones, over 75% being singletons. Sequencing was done on a sample of PBMCs. This TCR was recovered from a human donor in good health. Some clones in this sample may be carry-over from other donors' samples.

The CDR3 DNA reads TGTGCCAGCAGCTTAGGTAGCGGGAACACAGATACGCAGTATTTT. It specifies CASSLGSGNTDTQYF. The V gene is TRBV11-1, the J gene TRBJ2-3; 8 bases are shared with TRBD2. J was trimmed by 2 bases and V by 1 base; bases with no gene match: 2. This CDR3 spans 15 amino acids. Germline V gene sequence: CDR1 SGHAT, CDR2 FQDESV (reference sequence).